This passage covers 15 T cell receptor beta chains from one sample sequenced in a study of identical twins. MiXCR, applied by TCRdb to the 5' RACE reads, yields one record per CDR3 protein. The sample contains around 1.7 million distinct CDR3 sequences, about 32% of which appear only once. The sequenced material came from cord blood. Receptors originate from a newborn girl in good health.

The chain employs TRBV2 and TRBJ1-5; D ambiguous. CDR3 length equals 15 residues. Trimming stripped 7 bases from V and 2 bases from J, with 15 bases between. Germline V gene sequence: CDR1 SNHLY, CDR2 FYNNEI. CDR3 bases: TGTGCCAGCACCCCAGGCCCCGGGGGCAATCAGCCCCAGCATTTT. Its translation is CASTPGPGGNQPQHF. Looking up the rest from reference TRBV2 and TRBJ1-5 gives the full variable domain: EPEVTQTPSHQVTQMGQEVILRCVPISNHLYFYWYRQILGQKVEFLVSFYNNEISEKSEIFDDQFSVERPDGSNFTLKIRSTKLEDSAMYFCASTPGPGGNQPQHFGDGTRLSIL.

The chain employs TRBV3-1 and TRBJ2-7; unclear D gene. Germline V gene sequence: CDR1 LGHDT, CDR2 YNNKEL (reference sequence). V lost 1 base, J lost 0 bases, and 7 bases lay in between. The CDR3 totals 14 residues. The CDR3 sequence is CASSQGYSSYEQYF. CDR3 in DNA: TGTGCCAGCAGCCAAGGTTACAGCTCCTACGAGCAGTACTTC.

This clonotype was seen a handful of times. The CDR3 bases are TGCAGTGCTAGATTGGCCCCTCGGGATACGCAGTATTTT. Protein sequence: CSARLAPRDTQYF. The V gene is TRBV20-1, the J gene TRBJ2-3, with no clear D. The CDR3 loop spans 13 amino acids. V lost 2 bases, J lost 6 bases, and 12 bases lay in between. Germline values: CDR1 DFQATT, CDR2 SNEGSKA (reference sequence).

CDR3 bases: TGCAGCGCCCCGGTCGCCTGGGGGAGGTACAATGAGCAGTACTTC. It specifies CSAPVAWGRYNEQYF. The chain combines TRBV29-1 with TRBJ2-5; D possibly corresponds to TRBD2 (6 bases). Germline V gene lookup returns CDR1 SQVTM and CDR2 ANQGSEA. The CDR3 extends over 15 amino acids. V shed 7 bases and J shed 11 bases, with 29 bases lying between them.

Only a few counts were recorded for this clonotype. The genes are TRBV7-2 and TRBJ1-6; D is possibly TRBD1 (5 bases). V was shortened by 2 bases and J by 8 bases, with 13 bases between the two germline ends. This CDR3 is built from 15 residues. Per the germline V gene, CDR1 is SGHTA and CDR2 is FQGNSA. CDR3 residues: CASSLSAGKHSPLHF. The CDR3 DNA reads TGTGCCAGCAGCTTATCGGCAGGGAAGCATTCACCCCTCCACTTT.

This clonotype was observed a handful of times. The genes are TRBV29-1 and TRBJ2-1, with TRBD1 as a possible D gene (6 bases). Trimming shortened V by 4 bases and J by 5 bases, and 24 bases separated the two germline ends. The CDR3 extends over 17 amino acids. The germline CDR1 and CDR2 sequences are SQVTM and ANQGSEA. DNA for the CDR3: TGCAGCGTTGTGGGCAGGGTGGGGGCTGGGAAAAACAATGAGCAGTTCTTC. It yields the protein CSVVGRVGAGKNNEQFF.

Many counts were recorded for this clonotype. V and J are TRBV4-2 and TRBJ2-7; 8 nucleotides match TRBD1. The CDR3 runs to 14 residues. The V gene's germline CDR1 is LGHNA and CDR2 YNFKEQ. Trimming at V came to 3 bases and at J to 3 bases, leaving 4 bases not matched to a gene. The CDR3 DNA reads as TGTGCCAGCAGCCATGGACAGGGTAGCTACGAGCAGTACTTC. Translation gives CASSHGQGSYEQYF.

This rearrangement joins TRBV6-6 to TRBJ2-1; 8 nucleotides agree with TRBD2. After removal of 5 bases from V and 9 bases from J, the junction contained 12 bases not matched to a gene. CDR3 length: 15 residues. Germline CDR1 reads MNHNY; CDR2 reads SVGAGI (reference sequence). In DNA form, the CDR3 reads TGTGCCAGCAGTGCAGGCGGGGGGACCCACAGTGAGCAGTTCTTC. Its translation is CASSAGGGTHSEQFF.

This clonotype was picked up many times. The chain's CDR3 is CASSPGTLNEKLFF. The CDR3, as DNA: TGTGCCAGCAGTCCCGGGACACTTAATGAAAAACTGTTTTTT. The genes are TRBV12-3 or TRBV12-4 and TRBJ1-4; tentatively, D is TRBD1 (6 bases). V shed 5 bases and J shed 4 bases, with 11 bases lying between them. The CDR3 length is 14 residues.

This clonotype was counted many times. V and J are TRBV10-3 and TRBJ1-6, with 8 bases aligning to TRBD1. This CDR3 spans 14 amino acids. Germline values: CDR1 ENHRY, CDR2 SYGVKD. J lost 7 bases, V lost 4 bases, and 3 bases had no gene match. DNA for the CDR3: TGTGCCATCAGTGCCGACAGGGGAAATTCACCCCTCCACTTT. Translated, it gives CAISADRGNSPLHF.

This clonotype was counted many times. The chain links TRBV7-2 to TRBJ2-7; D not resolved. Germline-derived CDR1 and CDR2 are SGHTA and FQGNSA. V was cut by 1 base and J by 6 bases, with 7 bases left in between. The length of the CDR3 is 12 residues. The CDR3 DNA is TGTGCCAGCAGCTTAGTAACGGGCGAGCAGTACTTC. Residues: CASSLVTGEQYF.

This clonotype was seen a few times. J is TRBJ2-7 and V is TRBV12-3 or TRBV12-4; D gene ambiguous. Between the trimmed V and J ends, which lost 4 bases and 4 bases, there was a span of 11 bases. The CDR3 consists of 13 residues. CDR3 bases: TGTGCCAGCAGTTCAAGAAGGTTGTACGAGCAGTACTTC. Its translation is CASSSRRLYEQYF.

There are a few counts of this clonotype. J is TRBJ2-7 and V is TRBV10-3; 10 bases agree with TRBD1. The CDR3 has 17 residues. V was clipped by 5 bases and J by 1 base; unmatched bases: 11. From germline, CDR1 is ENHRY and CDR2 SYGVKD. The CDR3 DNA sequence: TGTGCCATCAGTAGCGGTGGGGGACAGGGGTTTTCCTACGAGCAGTACTTC. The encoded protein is CAISSGGGQGFSYEQYF.

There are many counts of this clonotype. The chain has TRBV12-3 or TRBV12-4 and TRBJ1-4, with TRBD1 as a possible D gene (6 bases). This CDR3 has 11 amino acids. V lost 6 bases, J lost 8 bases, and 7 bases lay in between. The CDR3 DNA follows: TGTGCCAGCAGAGACAGGGAAAAACTGTTTTTT. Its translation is CASRDREKLFF.

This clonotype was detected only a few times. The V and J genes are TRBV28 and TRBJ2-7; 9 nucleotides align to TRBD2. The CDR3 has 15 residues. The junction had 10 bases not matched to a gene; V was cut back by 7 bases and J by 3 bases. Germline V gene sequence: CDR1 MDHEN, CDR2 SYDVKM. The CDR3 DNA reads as TGTGCCAGCACCCTTAGCGGGAGAACCCACTACGAGCAGTACTTC. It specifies CASTLSGRTHYEQYF.